This T cell receptor beta chain was observed in a study of blood T cell repertoires in COVID-19. As for the study in general: The study drew acute and convalescent COVID-19 samples from the United States, Italy and Spain. From T cells, B-cell-depleted T cells, or PBMCs came the material, which was cDNA or gDNA.

In the original processing: Estimates of nucleated cell counts were drawn from the amplification of reference gene primers. TCRdb's table, derived via immunoSEQ multiplex PCR, lists solely in-frame clones and lacks some. V, J and clone size are those of that table, while D and trimming were read from the DNA. The sample records over 45,000 clones, about four fifths being singletons. CDR3 length equals 15 residues. In germline, CDR1 is LNHDA, CDR2 SQIVND (reference sequence). V lost 3 bases and J lost 0, with 6 bases in between. The chain has TRBV19 and TRBJ2-6; D gene unclear. This clonotype originated in a man aged 35 to 55 with acute or convalescent COVID-19. The sequenced material came from peripheral blood. The CDR3 loop reads CASSINPSGANVLTF. The CDR3 nucleotides are TGTGCCAGTAGTATTAATCCCTCTGGGGCCAACGTCCTGACTTTC.